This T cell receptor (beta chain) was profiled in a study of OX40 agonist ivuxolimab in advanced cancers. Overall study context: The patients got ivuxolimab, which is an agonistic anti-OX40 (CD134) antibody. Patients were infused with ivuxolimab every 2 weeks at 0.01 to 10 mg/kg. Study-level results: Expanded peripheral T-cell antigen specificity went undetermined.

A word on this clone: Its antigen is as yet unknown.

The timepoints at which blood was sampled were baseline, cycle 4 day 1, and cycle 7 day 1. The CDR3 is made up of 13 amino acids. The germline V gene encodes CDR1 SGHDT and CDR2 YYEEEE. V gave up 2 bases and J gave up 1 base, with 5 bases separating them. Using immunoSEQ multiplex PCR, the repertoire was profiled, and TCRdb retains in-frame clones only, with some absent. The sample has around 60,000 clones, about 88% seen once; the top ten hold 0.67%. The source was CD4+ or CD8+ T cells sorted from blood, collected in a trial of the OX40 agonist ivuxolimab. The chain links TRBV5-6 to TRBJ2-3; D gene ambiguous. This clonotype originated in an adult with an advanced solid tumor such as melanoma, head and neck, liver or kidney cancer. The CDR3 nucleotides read TGTGCCAGCAGCTTCGGCGGCACAGATACGCAGTATTTT. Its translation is CASSFGGTDTQYF.